The 25 T cell receptor beta chains reported below all come from one sample, sequenced in a study of T cell responses to AZD1222 COVID-19 vaccine. The protocol was immunoSEQ multiplex PCR, while the TCRdb copy is restricted to in-frame clones and leaves out a portion. The sample shows 150,000 to 180,000 clones, 70% to 90% of them seen only once. The material was peripheral blood, obtained on day 0 of MenACWY control vaccination. The receptors were gathered from an adult in good health.

In its sample, this clone was seen a few times. The rearrangement links TRBV6-4 to TRBJ1-1; TRBD1 aligns across 8 bases. CDR1 MRHNA and CDR2 SNTAGT come from the germline V gene. The J segment lost 4 bases and the V segment lost 4 bases, leaving 2 bases of the junction unmatched. This CDR3 is built from 13 residues. The CDR3 here is CASSAGQATEAFF. CDR3 DNA: TGTGCCAGCAGTGCGGGACAGGCCACTGAAGCTTTCTTT.

V gene TRBV7-2 combines with J gene TRBJ1-2; 8 bases fit TRBD1. Trimming at V came to 1 base and at J to 4 bases, leaving 17 bases not matched to a gene. The CDR3 consists of 19 residues. Germline values: CDR1 SGHTA, CDR2 FQGNSA. The CDR3 DNA reads TGTGCCAGCAGCTTAGGGCCGGAGGACAGGGAGTCGTTGGGCTATGGCTACACCTTC. It specifies CASSLGPEDRESLGYGYTF.

The chain uses TRBV9 and TRBJ1-5, with 7 bases fitting TRBD1. Trimming took 0 bases from V and 3 from J; bases not matched to a gene: 6. Per germline, CDR1 SGDLS and CDR2 YYNGEE. The length of the CDR3 is 16 residues. The CDR3 nucleotides are TGTGCCAGCAGCGTAGACACAGGGGTTGACAATCAGCCCCAGCATTTT. Its translation is CASSVDTGVDNQPQHF.

This rearrangement joins TRBV29-1 to TRBJ2-3, with TRBD2 matching 9 bases. The CDR3 contains 12 residues. Trimming removed 4 bases from V and 8 bases from J; junction bases left unmatched: 4. Looked up from germline, CDR1 is SQVTM and CDR2 is ANQGSEA. This CDR3 is CSVGGGEGTQYF. The DNA of the CDR3 is TGCAGCGTTGGCGGGGGGGAAGGTACGCAGTATTTT.

This chain links TRBV3-1 (or the pseudogene TRBV3-2) with TRBJ2-3; D may be TRBD1 or TRBD2 (5 bases each). V shed 6 bases and J shed 4 bases, with 14 bases lying between them. In germline, CDR1 is LGHDT, CDR2 YNNKEL (reference sequence). CDR3 length equals 14 residues. For the CDR3, the DNA is TGTGCCAGCAGGGGAGTTCCGGGACCAGATACGCAGTATTTT. Translating it yields CASRGVPGPDTQYF.

This sequence joins TRBV6-2 or TRBV6-3 and TRBJ1-2, with TRBD1 identical over 8 bases. V lost 6 bases to trimming and J lost 8 bases; unmatched junction nucleotides: 8. This CDR3 spans 13 amino acids. The germline gives CDR1 MNHEY, CDR2 SVGEGT. In nucleotides, the CDR3 is TGTGCCAGCAGCCCCCGGACAGGGCGAGGCTACACCTTC. It is translated as CASSPRTGRGYTF.

The DNA for the CDR3 is TGCGCCAGCAGCTTGGGGACAGGGACGATAATCGGCTACACCTTC. Residues: CASSLGTGTIIGYTF. This chain joins TRBV5-1 and TRBJ1-2; 8 bases agree with TRBD1. CDR1 is SGHRS and CDR2 is YFSETQ in the germline V gene. The CDR3 length is 15 residues. J gave up 8 bases and V 0 bases, and 9 bases lay outside the gene matches. Filled out from reference TRBV5-1 and TRBJ1-2, the complete variable domain reads KAGVTQTPRYLIKTRGQQVTLSCSPISGHRSVSWYQQTPGQGLQFLFEYFSETQRNKGNFPGRFSGRQFSNSRSEMNVSTLELGDSALYLCASSLGTGTIIGYTFGSGTRLTVV.

The chain uses TRBV7-8 and TRBJ1-1; possibly TRBD1 for D (5 bases). Germline V gives CDR1 SGHVS, CDR2 FQNEAQ. The CDR3 runs 14 residues. The ends were cut back, 0 bases at V and 1 base at J, with 6 bases in the middle. The DNA of the CDR3 is TGTGCCAGCAGCTTAGCCAGGGCGAACACTGAAGCTTTCTTT. Translation: CASSLARANTEAFF.

This clone was found once. V is TRBV7-2 and J is TRBJ1-3; D is unresolved. This CDR3 is built from 12 residues. Germline V gene data show CDR1 as SGHTA and CDR2 as FQGNSA. Deletions cut 1 base from V and 8 bases from J, with 6 bases between. CDR3 sequence: CASSLEGYTIYF. As DNA, the CDR3 is TGTGCCAGCAGCTTAGAAGGTTACACCATATATTTT.

The genes are TRBV29-1 and TRBJ2-7; 8 bases are shared with TRBD1. The V gene's germline CDR1 is SQVTM and CDR2 ANQGSEA. Losses at the gene ends were 6 bases for V and 1 base for J; bases not matched to a gene: 5. The CDR3 totals 13 residues. CDR3 DNA sequence: TGCAGCGTCTACAGGGGGGAGTCCTACGAGCAGTACTTC. This translates into CSVYRGESYEQYF.

The chain joins TRBV27 to TRBJ2-1; 7 bases fit TRBD2. V shed 6 bases and J 7 bases; nucleotides not matched to a gene: 9. The CDR3 contains 14 residues. From germline, CDR1 is MNHEY and CDR2 SMNVEV (reference sequence). CDR3 sequence reads: CASSQRSRGNEQFF. The CDR3 DNA reads as TGTGCCAGCAGCCAGAGGTCGCGGGGGAATGAGCAGTTCTTC.

The DNA for the CDR3 is TGTGCCACCAGCAGAGATTTAGCAGGTGAGCAGTTCTTC. Translation gives CATSRDLAGEQFF. The V and J genes are TRBV15 and TRBJ2-1; D is undetermined. The V end lost 0 bases, the J end lost 9 bases, and 9 bases lay between the germline ends. Per the germline V gene, CDR1 is LNHNV and CDR2 is YYDKDF (reference sequence). The length of the CDR3 is 13 residues.

This chain connects TRBV11-3 to TRBJ1-2; D gene ambiguous. Germline V gene data show CDR1 as SGHNT and CDR2 as YENEEA. This CDR3 has 16 residues. V was trimmed by 4 bases and J by 4 bases, leaving 19 bases between them. For the CDR3, the DNA is TGTGCCAGCAGCTCCACCGGCCGCGGCCTGACCTATGGCTACACCTTC. Encoded protein: CASSSTGRGLTYGYTF. The complete variable domain, with remaining parts taken from reference TRBV11-3 and TRBJ1-2, reads EAGVVQSPRYKIIEKKQPVAFWCNPISGHNTLYWYLQNLGQGPELLIRYENEEAVDDSQLPKDRFSAERLKGVDSTLKIQPAELGDSAVYLCASSSTGRGLTYGYTFGSGTRLTVV.

The V gene is TRBV4-3, the J gene TRBJ2-7; tentative D call: TRBD1 (6 bases). Per the germline V gene, CDR1 is LGHNA and CDR2 is YSLEER. This CDR3 region has 18 residues. V was shortened by 2 bases and J by 2 bases, with 22 bases between the two germline ends. The CDR3 loop reads CASSQKKGWHRVTYEQYF. CDR3 nucleotides: TGCGCCAGCAGCCAAAAAAAGGGGTGGCACAGGGTAACCTACGAGCAGTACTTC.

V is TRBV3-1 (or the pseudogene TRBV3-2) and J is TRBJ2-2; 7 nucleotides match TRBD2. The CDR3 runs 13 residues. With 3 bases clipped from V and 6 bases from J, the junction kept 1 base outside the gene matches. Germline V gene data show CDR1 as LGHDT and CDR2 as YNNKEL (reference sequence). The CDR3 nucleotides are TGTGCCAGCAGCCAGGGGGGGGCCGGGGAGCTGTTTTTT. This translates into CASSQGGAGELFF.

This clone came up a few times. The rearrangement links TRBV13 to TRBJ1-2, with 7 bases matching TRBD1. Unmatched junction bases numbered 10, after V lost 4 bases and J lost 5 bases. Germline lookup yields CDR1 PRHDT and CDR2 FYEKMQ (reference sequence). The CDR3 has 15 residues. CDR3 nucleotide sequence: TGTGCCAGCAGCTATAACTCCAGGGGGGTATATGGCTACACCTTC. The encoded protein is CASSYNSRGVYGYTF.

CDR3 nucleotides: TGTGCCAGCAGCCATGCTCTGGTACCGGGACGAACGGGAGAGCAGTACTTC. Residues: CASSHALVPGRTGEQYF. The V and J genes are TRBV14 and TRBJ2-7; perhaps D is TRBD1 or TRBD2 (5 bases each). The ends were cut back, 3 bases at V and 7 bases at J, with 25 bases in the middle. CDR1 and CDR2 from the germline V gene are SGHDN and FVKESK. The CDR3 spans 17 residues.

The chain employs TRBV14 and TRBJ1-1, with unresolved D. The CDR3 is 14 residues long. Deletions cut 0 bases from V and 1 base from J, with 6 bases between. The germline V gene encodes CDR1 SGHDN and CDR2 FVKESK. CDR3 region: CASSQDSGNTEAFF. In nucleotides, the CDR3 is TGTGCCAGCAGCCAAGATTCCGGGAACACTGAAGCTTTCTTT.

This clone was seen a handful of times. The chain is built from TRBV21-1 and TRBJ1-5. TRBV21-1 is an annotated pseudogene. CDR3 length: 15 amino acids. The CDR3 is CASSNMREGNQPQHF. CDR3 DNA: TGTGCCAGCTCCAATATGAGGGAGGGCAATCAGCCCCAGCATTTT.

In this sample, this clone turned up a few times. V gene TRBV10-1 combines with J gene TRBJ1-3; D remains ambiguous. V lost 6 bases and J lost 5, with 2 bases in between. This CDR3 has 10 residues. From germline, CDR1 is WNHNN and CDR2 SYGVQD (reference sequence). The chain's CDR3 is CASRRNTIYF. The DNA for the CDR3 is TGCGCCAGCAGGAGAAACACCATATATTTT.

The table lists this clone with a few counts. The V and J genes are TRBV12-2 and TRBJ2-7; TRBD1, the table's D call, was not compared with the DNA. TRBV12-2 is reported as a pseudogene. The CDR3 extends over 14 amino acids. CDR3 DNA: TGTGCAAGTCGTTTCCGGGACAGGGGGTGCGAGCAGTACGTC. It yields the protein CASRFRDRGCEQYV.

The genes are TRBV5-1 and TRBJ2-1; maybe TRBD2 (6 bases). This CDR3 spans 13 amino acids. Per the germline V gene, CDR1 is SGHRS and CDR2 is YFSETQ. V dropped 5 bases and J dropped 0 bases, with 6 bases sitting between them. As DNA, the CDR3 is TGCGCCAGCAGGGAGGGCTCCTACAATGAGCAGTTCTTC. This sequence encodes CASREGSYNEQFF.

The V call is TRBV28, the J call TRBJ2-3; possible D gene TRBD1, 5 bases. The CDR3 consists of 14 residues. Germline loops: CDR1 MDHEN, CDR2 SYDVKM. Trimming cost V 6 bases and J 2 bases, with 12 bases left between them. CDR3 sequence reads: CASSRDSATDTQYF. CDR3 nucleotides: TGTGCCAGCAGCCGAGACAGCGCCACAGATACGCAGTATTTT.

The rearrangement uses TRBV5-1 and TRBJ2-3; 7 bases fit TRBD1. The CDR3 is 15 residues long. Germline CDR1 and CDR2: SGHRS and YFSETQ. V shed 1 base, J shed 9 bases, and the junction held 11 bases outside the gene matches. This CDR3 is CASSLTGAITETQYF. CDR3 bases: TGCGCCAGCAGCTTGACAGGGGCAATTACCGAAACGCAGTATTTT.

The chain recombines TRBV11-3 with TRBJ1-1, with TRBD1 matching 7 bases. Per the germline V gene, CDR1 is SGHNT and CDR2 is YENEEA. CDR3 length: 15 residues. V shed 4 bases, J shed 1 base, and the junction held 6 bases outside the gene matches. CDR3: CASSSTWDRNTEAFF. In DNA form, the CDR3 reads TGTGCCAGCAGCTCGACCTGGGACAGGAACACTGAAGCTTTCTTT.